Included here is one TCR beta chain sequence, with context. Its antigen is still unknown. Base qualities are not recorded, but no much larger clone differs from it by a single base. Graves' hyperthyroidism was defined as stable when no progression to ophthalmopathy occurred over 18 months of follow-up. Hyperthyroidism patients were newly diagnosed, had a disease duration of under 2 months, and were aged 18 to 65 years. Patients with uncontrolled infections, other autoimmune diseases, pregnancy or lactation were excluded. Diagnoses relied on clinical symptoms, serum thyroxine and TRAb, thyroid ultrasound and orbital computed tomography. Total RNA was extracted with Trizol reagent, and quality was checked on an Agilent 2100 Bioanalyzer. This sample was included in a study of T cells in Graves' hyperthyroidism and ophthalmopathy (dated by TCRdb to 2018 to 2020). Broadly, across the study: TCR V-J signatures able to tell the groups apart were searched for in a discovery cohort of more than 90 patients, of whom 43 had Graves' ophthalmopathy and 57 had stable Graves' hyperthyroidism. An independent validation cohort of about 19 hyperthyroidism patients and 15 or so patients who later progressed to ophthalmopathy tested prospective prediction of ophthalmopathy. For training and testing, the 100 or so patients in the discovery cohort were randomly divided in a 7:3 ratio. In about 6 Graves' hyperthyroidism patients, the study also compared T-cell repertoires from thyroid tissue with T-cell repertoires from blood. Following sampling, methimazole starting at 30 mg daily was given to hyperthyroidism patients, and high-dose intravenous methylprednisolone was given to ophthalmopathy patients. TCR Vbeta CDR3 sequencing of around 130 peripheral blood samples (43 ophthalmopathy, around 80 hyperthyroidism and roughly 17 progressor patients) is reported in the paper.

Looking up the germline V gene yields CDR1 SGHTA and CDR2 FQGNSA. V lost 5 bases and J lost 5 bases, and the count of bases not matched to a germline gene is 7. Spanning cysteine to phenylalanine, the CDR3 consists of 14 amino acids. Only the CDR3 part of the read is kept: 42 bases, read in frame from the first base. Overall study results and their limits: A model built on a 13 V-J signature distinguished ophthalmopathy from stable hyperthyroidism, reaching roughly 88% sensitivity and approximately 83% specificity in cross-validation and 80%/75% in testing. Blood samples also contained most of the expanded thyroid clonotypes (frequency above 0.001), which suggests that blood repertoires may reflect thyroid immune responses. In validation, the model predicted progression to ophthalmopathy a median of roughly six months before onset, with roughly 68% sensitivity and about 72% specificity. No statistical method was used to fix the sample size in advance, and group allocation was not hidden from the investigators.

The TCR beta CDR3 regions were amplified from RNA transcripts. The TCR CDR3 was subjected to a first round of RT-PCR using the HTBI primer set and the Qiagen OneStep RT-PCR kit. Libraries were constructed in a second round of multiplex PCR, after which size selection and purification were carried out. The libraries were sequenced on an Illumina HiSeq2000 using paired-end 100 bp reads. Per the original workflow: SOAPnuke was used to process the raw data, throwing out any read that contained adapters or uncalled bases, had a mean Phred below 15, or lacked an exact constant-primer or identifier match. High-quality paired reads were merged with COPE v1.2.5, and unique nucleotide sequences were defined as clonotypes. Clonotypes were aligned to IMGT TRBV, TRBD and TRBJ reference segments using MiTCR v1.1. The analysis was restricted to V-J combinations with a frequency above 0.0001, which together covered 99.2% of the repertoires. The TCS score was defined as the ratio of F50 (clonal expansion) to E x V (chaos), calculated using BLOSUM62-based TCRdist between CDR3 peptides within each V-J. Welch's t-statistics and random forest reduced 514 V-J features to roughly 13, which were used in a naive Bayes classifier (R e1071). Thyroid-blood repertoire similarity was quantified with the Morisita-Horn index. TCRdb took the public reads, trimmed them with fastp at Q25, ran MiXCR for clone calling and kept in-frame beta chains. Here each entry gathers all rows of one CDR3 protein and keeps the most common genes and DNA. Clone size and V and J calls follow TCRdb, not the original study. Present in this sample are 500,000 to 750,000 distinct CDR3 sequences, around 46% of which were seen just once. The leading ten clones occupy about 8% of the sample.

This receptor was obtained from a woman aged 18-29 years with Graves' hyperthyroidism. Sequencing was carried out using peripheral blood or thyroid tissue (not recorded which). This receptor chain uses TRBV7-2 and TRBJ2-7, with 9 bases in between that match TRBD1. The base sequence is TGTGCCAGCAGCCGAGACAGGGGGGCACACGAGCAGTACTTC. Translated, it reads CASSRDRGAHEQYF.